This TCR beta chain was retrieved from a study of T cell responses to AZD1222 COVID-19 vaccine. Study conclusions and caveats: All repertoire sampling was performed exclusively after the peak T cell response. Rises in breadth and depth of Spike-specific TCRs came after two AZD1222 doses.

Profiling relied on immunoSEQ multiplex PCR, and the TCRdb table lists in-frame clones only, not all of them. The data contain tens of thousands of clones, approximately 89% of them singletons. The CDR3 consists of 15 residues. CDR1 is PRHDT and CDR2 is FYEKMQ in the germline V gene (reference sequence). V was clipped by 6 bases and J by 8 bases, with 22 bases between them. Details on this clone: Antigen: not known.

The sequences come from peripheral blood, collected 28 days after the second AZD1222 dose. The source of this sequence is an adult who received the AZD1222 COVID-19 vaccine. J is TRBJ1-2 and V is TRBV13; D is possibly TRBD1 (6 bases). CDR3 in DNA: TGTGCCAGCAGAATGACAGGAGGTTCGGCAGAGGGCTACACCTTC. Translation gives CASRMTGGSAEGYTF.